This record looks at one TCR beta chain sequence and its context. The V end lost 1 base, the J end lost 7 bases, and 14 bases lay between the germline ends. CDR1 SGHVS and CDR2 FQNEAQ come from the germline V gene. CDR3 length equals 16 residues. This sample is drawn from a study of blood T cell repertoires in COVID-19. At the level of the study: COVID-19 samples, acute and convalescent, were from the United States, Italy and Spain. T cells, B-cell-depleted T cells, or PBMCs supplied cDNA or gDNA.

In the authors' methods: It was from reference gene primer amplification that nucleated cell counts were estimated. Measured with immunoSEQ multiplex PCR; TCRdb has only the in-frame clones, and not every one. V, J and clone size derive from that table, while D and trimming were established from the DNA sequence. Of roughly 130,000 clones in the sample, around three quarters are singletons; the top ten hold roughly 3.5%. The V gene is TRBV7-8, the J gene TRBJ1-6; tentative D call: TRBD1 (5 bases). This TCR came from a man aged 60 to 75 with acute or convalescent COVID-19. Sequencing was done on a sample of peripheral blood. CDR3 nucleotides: TGTGCCAGCAGCTTAGAAACCGTCCCAGGGAATTCACCCCTCCACTTT. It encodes CASSLETVPGNSPLHF.